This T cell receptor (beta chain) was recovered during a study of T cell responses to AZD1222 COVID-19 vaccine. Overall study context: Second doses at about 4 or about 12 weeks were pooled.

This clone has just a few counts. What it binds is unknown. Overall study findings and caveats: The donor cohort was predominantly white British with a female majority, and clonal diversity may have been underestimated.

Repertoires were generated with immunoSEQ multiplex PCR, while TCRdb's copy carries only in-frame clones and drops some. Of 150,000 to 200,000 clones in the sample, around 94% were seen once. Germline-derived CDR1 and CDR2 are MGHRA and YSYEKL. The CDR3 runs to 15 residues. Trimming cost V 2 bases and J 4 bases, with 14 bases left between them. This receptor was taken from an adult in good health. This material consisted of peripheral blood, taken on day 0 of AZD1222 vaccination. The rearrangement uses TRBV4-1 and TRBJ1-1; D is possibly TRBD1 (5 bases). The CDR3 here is CASSQMYQGLTEAFF. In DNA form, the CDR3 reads TGCGCCAGCAGCCAAATGTACCAGGGCCTCACTGAAGCTTTCTTT.